This TCR beta chain was documented in a study of T cell repertoires in ileal Crohn's disease. V dropped 2 bases and J dropped 0 bases, with 11 bases sitting between them. The germline V gene has CDR1 ENHRY and CDR2 SYGVKD. The CDR3 consists of 16 residues. The assay was immunoSEQ multiplex PCR, and TCRdb's table has in-frame clones only and misses some. The sample records 7,000 to 9,500 clones, approximately 96% being singletons. This clone was seen once. V is TRBV10-3 and J is TRBJ1-5; D is unresolved. The sample taken for sequencing was ileal tissue. The receptor was isolated from an adult with Crohn's disease. DNA for the CDR3: TGTGCCATCAGTGAGGAGACTGCGGATAGCAATCAGCCCCAGCATTTT. Its protein product is CAISEETADSNQPQHF.